A selection of T cell receptor gamma chains follows, all from one sample in a study of gamma-delta chains in newborns, infants, children. With CATT, TCRdb re-called clones from the reads. The table lists more than 2,000 gamma-chain clones, 25% to 30% of them singletons. Material for sequencing was blood. The receptors were gathered from a child who was a newborn, infant or young child, either healthy, febrile or measles-vaccinated (not recorded which). CDR3s include the opening cysteine and the closing phenylalanine or tryptophan. A clone size is listed for some rows: how often the clone was seen (once, few, many), or a class if it is expanded.

length,size,V,J,DNA,CDR3
13,-,TRGV2,TRGJ1/TRGJ2,TGTGCCACCTGGGACGGGCGGAGGGATAAGAAACTCTTT,CATWDGRRDKKLF
16,-,TRGV9,TRGJP,TGTGCCTTGTGGAGTATTCAAGAGTTGGGCAAAAAAATCAAGGTATTT,CALWSIQELGKKIKVF
17,-,TRGV9,TRGJP,TGTGCCTTGTGGGAGGTGGGGCAGGAGTTGGGCAAAAAAATCAAGGTATTT,CALWEVGQELGKKIKVF
11,-,TRGV2,TRGJ1/TRGJ2,TGTGCCACCTGGGACGGGAACAAGAAACTCTTT,CATWDGNKKLF
11,-,TRGV9,TRGJP,TGTGCCTTGTGGGAGCCAAAAATCAAGGTATTT,CALWEPKIKVF
16,-,TRGV9,TRGJP,TGTGCCTTGTGGGAGAGCGGAGAGTTGGGCAAAAAAATCAAGGTATTT,CALWESGELGKKIKVF
17,few,TRGV9,TRGJP,TGTGCCTTGTGGGAGCCTTTACAAGAGTTGGGCAAAAAAATCAAGGTATTT,CALWEPLQELGKKIKVF
17,-,TRGV9,TRGJP,TGTGCCTTGTGGGAGGGAGGTGGAGAGTTGGGCAAAAAAATCAAGGTATTT,CALWEGGGELGKKIKVF
13,few,TRGV4,TRGJ1/TRGJ2,TGTGCCACCTGGGATGGGCCTAATTATAAGAAACTCTTT,CATWDGPNYKKLF
13,few,TRGV3,TRGJ1/TRGJ2,TGTGCCACCTGGGACAGGCCAAATTATAAGAAACTCTTT,CATWDRPNYKKLF
17,-,TRGV9,TRGJP,TGTGCCTTGTGGGACCAACCTCAAGAGTTGGGCAAAAAAATCAAGGTATTT,CALWDQPQELGKKIKVF
13,-,TRGV2,TRGJ1/TRGJ2,TGTGCCACCTGGGACCCACGAGGTTATAAGAAACTCTTT,CATWDPRGYKKLF
13,-,TRGV3,TRGJ1/TRGJ2,TGTGCCACCTGGGACACCCCCTATTATAAGAAACTCTTT,CATWDTPYYKKLF
13,-,TRGV2,TRGJ1/TRGJ2,TGTGCCACCTGGGACGGAAAGGCTCCGAGGAAACTCTTT,CATWDGKAPRKLF
15,medium-sized,TRGV9,TRGJP,TGTGCCTTGTGGGTCCAAGAGTTGGGCAAAAAAATCAAGGTATTT,CALWVQELGKKIKVF
15,hyperexpanded,TRGV9,TRGJP,TGTGCCTTGTGGGAGGTAGAGTTGGGCAAAAAAATCAAGGTATTT,CALWEVELGKKIKVF